Below, 2 T cell receptor beta chains from the same sample are listed, as sequenced in a study of T cells in localized non-small cell lung cancer (dated by TCRdb to about 2020). Libraries were constructed by the immunoSEQ multiplex PCR assay. TCRdb stores this immuneACCESS table with in-frame sequences only. Part of the clones is absent; in the studies checked, under half of the shortfall reflects unresolved V genes, and no reason is known for the rest. The sample has 1,500 or so clones on record, more than 25% of them singletons. The leading ten clones occupy about an eighth of the sample. This specimen consisted of normal lung tissue next to the tumor, obtained before any cancer treatment. These receptors were taken from a man aged 40-75 years with stage III squamous cell lung carcinoma.

The rearrangement uses TRBV5-1 and TRBJ2-1; possibly TRBD1 or TRBD2 for D (5 bases each). V was shortened by 4 bases and J by 6 bases, with 17 bases between the two germline ends. From germline, CDR1 is SGHRS and CDR2 YFSETQ. This CDR3 has 15 amino acids. CDR3 nucleotides: TGCGCCAGCAGCCCGGGGCTAACCCCGGGCAATGAGCAGTTCTTC. Translation gives CASSPGLTPGNEQFF.

This clone is large (0.1 to 1%) in the sample. The CDR3 bases are TGCAGCGTTGTTGGGACAGGGGCCTTCTATGGCTACACCTTC. Its translation is CSVVGTGAFYGYTF. V usage is TRBV29-1 and J usage is TRBJ1-2; TRBD1 matches at 10 bases. V was pared by 4 bases and J by 4 bases, with 6 bases of the junction left unmatched. Germline lookup yields CDR1 SQVTM and CDR2 ANQGSEA. CDR3 length: 14 residues.